This T cell receptor beta chain came from a study of cytotoxic CD8 clonotypes in ibrutinib-treated CLL. To note about this clone: Its antigen is unidentified.

Notes on the study in general: Baseline-level clonality went beyond age-matched healthy donors and moved in step with circulating CD8+ T-cell counts.

Assay: immunoSEQ multiplex PCR; the TCRdb copy retains only in-frame clones and omits some. Of over 150,000 clones in the sample, roughly 80% were seen once. V lost 8 bases to trimming and J lost 7 bases, with 24 bases between them. The CDR3 is 16 residues long. Germline loops: CDR1 MNHNY, CDR2 SVGAGI (reference sequence). Sequencing used PBMCs, obtained after 12 months of ibrutinib treatment. This clonotype originated in a human donor with chronic lymphocytic leukemia. The chain carries TRBV6-6 and TRBJ2-1, with a possible D match to TRBD1 (7 bases). In DNA, the CDR3 is TGTGCCAGCCGCCCGCAGGGGGGCGGGAAAAGAAATGAGCAGTTCTTC. It yields the protein CASRPQGGGKRNEQFF.